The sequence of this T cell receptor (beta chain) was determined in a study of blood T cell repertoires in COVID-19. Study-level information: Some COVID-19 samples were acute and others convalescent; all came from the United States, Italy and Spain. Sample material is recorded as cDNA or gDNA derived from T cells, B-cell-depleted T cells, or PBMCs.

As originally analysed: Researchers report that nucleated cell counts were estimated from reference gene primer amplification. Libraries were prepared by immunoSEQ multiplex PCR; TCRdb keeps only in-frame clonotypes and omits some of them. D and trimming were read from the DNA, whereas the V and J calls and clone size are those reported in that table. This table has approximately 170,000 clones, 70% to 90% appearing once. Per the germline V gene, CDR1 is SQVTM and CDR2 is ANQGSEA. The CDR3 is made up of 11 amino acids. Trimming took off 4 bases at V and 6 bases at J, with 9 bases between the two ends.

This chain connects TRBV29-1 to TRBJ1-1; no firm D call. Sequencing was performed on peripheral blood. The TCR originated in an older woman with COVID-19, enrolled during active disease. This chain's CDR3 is CSVGGVAEAFF. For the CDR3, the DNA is TGCAGCGTTGGCGGAGTCGCTGAAGCTTTCTTT.